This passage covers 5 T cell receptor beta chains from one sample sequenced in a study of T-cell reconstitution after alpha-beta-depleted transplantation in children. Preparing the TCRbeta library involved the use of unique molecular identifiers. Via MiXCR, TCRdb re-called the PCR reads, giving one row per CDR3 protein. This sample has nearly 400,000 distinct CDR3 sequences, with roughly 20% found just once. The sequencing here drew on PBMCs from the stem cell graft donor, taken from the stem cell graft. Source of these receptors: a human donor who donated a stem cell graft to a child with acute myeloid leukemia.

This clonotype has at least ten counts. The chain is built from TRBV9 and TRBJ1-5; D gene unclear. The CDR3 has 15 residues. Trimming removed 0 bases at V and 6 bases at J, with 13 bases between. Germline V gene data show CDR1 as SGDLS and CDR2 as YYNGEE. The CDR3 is CASSVGQARGQPQHF. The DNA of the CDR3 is TGTGCCAGCAGCGTAGGCCAGGCTCGAGGTCAGCCCCAGCATTTT.

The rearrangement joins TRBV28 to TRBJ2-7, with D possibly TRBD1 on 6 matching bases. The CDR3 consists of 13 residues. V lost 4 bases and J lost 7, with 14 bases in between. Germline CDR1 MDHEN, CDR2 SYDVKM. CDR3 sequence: CASSWQGLREQYF. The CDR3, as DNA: TGTGCCAGCAGTTGGCAGGGGCTGAGAGAGCAGTACTTC.

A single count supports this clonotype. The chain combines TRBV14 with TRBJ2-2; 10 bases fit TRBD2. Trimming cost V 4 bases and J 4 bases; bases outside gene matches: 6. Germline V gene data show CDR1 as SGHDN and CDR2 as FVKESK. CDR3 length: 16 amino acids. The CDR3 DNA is TGTGCCAGCAGCCCCCTCCTAGCGGGAGTCACCGGGGAGCTGTTTTTT. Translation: CASSPLLAGVTGELFF. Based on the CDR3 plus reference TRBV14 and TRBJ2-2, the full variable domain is EAGVTQFPSHSVIEKGQTVTLRCDPISGHDNLYWYRRVMGKEIKFLLHFVKESKQDESGMPNNRFLAERTGGTYSTLKVQPAELEDSGVYFCASSPLLAGVTGELFFGEGSRLTVL.

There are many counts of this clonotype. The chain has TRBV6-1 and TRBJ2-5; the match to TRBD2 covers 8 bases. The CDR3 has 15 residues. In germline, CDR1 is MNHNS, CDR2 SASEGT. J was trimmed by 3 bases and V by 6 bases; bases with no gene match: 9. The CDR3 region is CASSPGVAGKETQYF. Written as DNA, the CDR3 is TGTGCCAGCAGCCCCGGGGTAGCGGGAAAAGAGACCCAGTACTTC.

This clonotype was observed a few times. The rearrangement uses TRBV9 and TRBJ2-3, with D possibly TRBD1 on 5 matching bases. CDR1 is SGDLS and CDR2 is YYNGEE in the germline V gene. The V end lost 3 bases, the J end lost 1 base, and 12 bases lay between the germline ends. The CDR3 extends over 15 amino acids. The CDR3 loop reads CASSATGRGTDTQYF. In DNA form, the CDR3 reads TGTGCCAGCAGCGCCACAGGTCGAGGCACAGATACGCAGTATTTT.